These 7 T cell receptor beta chains were all obtained from the same sample, sequenced in a study of identical twins. Each CDR3 protein is one row after TCRdb ran MiXCR on the 5' RACE reads. The data show fewer than 250,000 distinct CDR3 sequences, around a tenth seen once. Sequencing was performed on memory (CD45RO+) T cells sorted from blood. These receptors all come from a woman aged 18-30 years in good health.

This clonotype has more than one count but fewer than ten. The chain employs TRBV4-3 and TRBJ2-7; 7 positions match TRBD2. Unmatched junction bases numbered 4, after V lost 1 base and J lost 4 bases. The length of the CDR3 is 14 residues. Germline V gene lookup returns CDR1 LGHNA and CDR2 YSLEER. This CDR3 is CASSQAPAGYEQYF. The CDR3 DNA is TGCGCCAGCAGCCAAGCTCCAGCGGGATACGAGCAGTACTTC.

The chain combines TRBV4-2 with TRBJ2-2, with D maybe TRBD2 (7 bases). The CDR3 extends over 17 amino acids. With 0 bases removed from V and 2 bases from J, the gap between germline ends came to 13 bases. Germline V lookup: CDR1 LGHNA, CDR2 YNFKEQ. CDR3 residues: CASSQEGGGLNTGELFF. In DNA form, the CDR3 reads TGTGCCAGCAGCCAAGAAGGGGGGGGCCTAAACACCGGGGAGCTGTTTTTT.

There are a few counts of this clonotype. V and J are TRBV20-1 and TRBJ2-7, with TRBD2 matching 8 bases. CDR3 length: 13 amino acids. Germline V gives CDR1 DFQATT, CDR2 SNEGSKA (reference sequence). V dropped 2 bases and J dropped 6; count of bases not matched to a gene: 6. In DNA form, the CDR3 reads TGCAGTGCTAGAAGTAGCGGGGATGTCGAGCAGTACTTC. This encodes CSARSSGDVEQYF.

In its sample, this clonotype was seen a few times. This sequence joins TRBV7-6 and TRBJ2-7, with TRBD2 identical over 9 bases. Germline values: CDR1 SGHVS, CDR2 FNYEAQ. This CDR3 has 15 residues. Trimming cost V 1 base and J 5 bases; bases outside gene matches: 6. CDR3 amino acids: CASSLEAGGSNEQYF. The CDR3 region has the DNA TGTGCCAGCAGCTTAGAGGCGGGAGGGAGTAACGAGCAGTACTTC.

The V gene is TRBV7-9, the J gene TRBJ1-5; TRBD1 is a possible D gene (5 bases). Germline CDR1 reads SEHNR; CDR2 reads FQNEAQ (reference sequence). The CDR3 totals 14 residues. Trimming left V 3 bases short and J 0 bases short, with 6 bases between. This CDR3 is CASSFQGSNQPQHF. The CDR3 DNA follows: TGTGCCAGCAGCTTTCAGGGTAGCAATCAGCCCCAGCATTTT. Complete variable domain (other parts from reference TRBV7-9 and TRBJ1-5): DTGVSQNPRHKITKRGQNVTFRCDPISEHNRLYWYRQTLGQGPEFLTYFQNEAQLEKSRLLSDRFSAERPKGSFSTLEIQRTEQGDSAMYLCASSFQGSNQPQHFGDGTRLSIL.

The chain recombines TRBV20-1 with TRBJ2-7; 12 bases match TRBD2. The junction had 6 bases not matched to a gene; V was cut back by 1 base and J by 2 bases. The CDR3 contains 16 residues. The germline CDR1 and CDR2 sequences are DFQATT and SNEGSKA (reference sequence). The chain's CDR3 is CSARAAGLAGTYEQYF. As DNA, the CDR3 is TGCAGTGCTAGAGCCGCCGGACTAGCGGGGACCTACGAGCAGTACTTC.

V gene TRBV5-6 combines with J gene TRBJ2-3; D is undetermined. The V gene's germline CDR1 is SGHDT and CDR2 YYEEEE. V was shortened by 3 bases and J by 2 bases, with 7 bases between the two germline ends. The CDR3 consists of 13 residues. The CDR3 DNA is TGTGCCAGCAGCTCCCAGGTCACAGATACGCAGTATTTT. Amino acid sequence: CASSSQVTDTQYF.